This T cell receptor beta chain was sequenced in a study of T cell responses to AZD1222 COVID-19 vaccine. Trimming left V 0 bases short and J 7 bases short, with 9 bases between. Germline CDR1 is ENHRY and CDR2 is SYGVKD. There are 13 residues in the CDR3. Turning to this clone: Its target is not known.

Some clones are missing from TCRdb's copy, which holds only in-frame ones; the method was immunoSEQ multiplex PCR. The data show about 200,000 clones, about 94% seen once. Findings and caveats of the study: Baseline testing showed seropositivity in only a handful of AZD1222 recipients. Samples come after the peak T cell response, not at day 14.

The TCR comes from an adult who received the AZD1222 COVID-19 vaccine. V gene TRBV10-3 combines with J gene TRBJ1-1; D gene unclear. The sequences come from peripheral blood, collected 28 days after the second AZD1222 dose. The DNA for the CDR3 is TGTGCCATCAGTGAGTCGATACGAATTGAAGCTTTCTTT. It yields the protein CAISESIRIEAFF.